Below, 17 T cell receptor beta chains from the same sample are listed, as sequenced in a study of Graves' ophthalmopathy and Graves' hyperthyroidism. RNA transcripts were the source from which TCR beta CDR3 regions were amplified. First-round RT-PCR with HTBI primers preceded a second-round multiplex PCR. TCRdb passed the multiplex PCR reads through MiXCR, listing each CDR3 protein once. The data hold 580,000 or so distinct CDR3 sequences, with under 40% observed a single time. Sequencing input: peripheral blood or thyroid tissue (not recorded which). The receptors stem from an adult man with Graves' hyperthyroidism.

This clonotype was seen at least ten times. This sequence joins TRBV19 and TRBJ1-1, with TRBD1 matching over 7 bases. This CDR3 is built from 15 residues. Losses at the gene ends were 0 bases for V and 9 bases for J; bases not matched to a gene: 10. The germline V gene has CDR1 LNHDA and CDR2 SQIVND (reference sequence). The CDR3 protein is CASSIDVGAGGKAFF. The CDR3 DNA follows: TGTGCCAGTAGTATAGATGTGGGGGCAGGGGGAAAAGCTTTCTTT.

This clonotype was observed once. This chain joins TRBV12-3 or TRBV12-4 and TRBJ2-2, with TRBD2 matching 7 bases. This CDR3 contains 14 residues. The V gene end was trimmed by 4 bases and the J gene end by 6 bases; junction bases not matched to a gene: 5. In DNA, the CDR3 is TGTGCCAGCAGTTCGATGAGCGGGGCCGGGGAGCTGTTTTTT. Translation gives CASSSMSGAGELFF.

Only a few counts were recorded for this clonotype. The CDR3 DNA is TGCGCCAGCAGCCGTAGCGGGTCAAGCACAGATACGCAGTATTTT. Amino acids: CASSRSGSSTDTQYF. The chain joins TRBV5-1 to TRBJ2-3, with 7 positions matching TRBD2. Trimming removed 4 bases from V and 0 bases from J; junction bases left unmatched: 5. The CDR3 sequence is 15 residues long. Germline CDR1 and CDR2: SGHRS and YFSETQ.

The chain joins TRBV7-4 to TRBJ2-7, with D perhaps TRBD2 (6 bases). CDR3 length equals 13 residues. Per germline, CDR1 SGHVT and CDR2 SQSDAQ. V lost 6 bases and J 2 bases, leaving 11 bases between the germline ends. CDR3 loop: CASSWGVTYEQYF. As DNA, the CDR3 is TGTGCCAGCAGTTGGGGGGTCACCTACGAGCAGTACTTC.

This clonotype was counted ten times or more. V gene TRBV11-3 combines with J gene TRBJ1-1; TRBD1 agrees at 7 bases. The CDR3 length is 16 residues. V lost 5 bases to trimming and J lost 0 bases; unmatched junction nucleotides: 9. From germline, CDR1 is SGHNT and CDR2 YENEEA. DNA of the CDR3: TGTGCCAGCAGCCTGTGGGACAGACCCATGAACACTGAAGCTTTCTTT. Protein: CASSLWDRPMNTEAFF.

This clonotype was picked up many times. The V and J genes are TRBV5-1 and TRBJ2-7; unclear D gene. Per the germline V gene, CDR1 is SGHRS and CDR2 is YFSETQ. This CDR3 region has 13 residues. Trimming took 4 bases from V and 6 from J, leaving 14 bases between them. This chain's CDR3 is CASSLLRSGEQYF. CDR3 nucleotides: TGCGCCAGCAGCCTGTTGCGGTCCGGCGAGCAGTACTTC. Drawing the rest from reference TRBV5-1 and TRBJ2-7, the complete variable domain is KAGVTQTPRYLIKTRGQQVTLSCSPISGHRSVSWYQQTPGQGLQFLFEYFSETQRNKGNFPGRFSGRQFSNSRSEMNVSTLELGDSALYLCASSLLRSGEQYFGPGTRLTVT.

The chain employs TRBV29-1 and TRBJ1-2; 7 nucleotides align to TRBD1. Germline V gene sequence: CDR1 SQVTM, CDR2 ANQGSEA. V trimming: 8 bases; J trimming: 5 bases; junction bases outside the gene matches: 8. The CDR3 contains 12 residues. CDR3 DNA: TGCAGCATGCAGGGGGGCAGTTATGGCTACACCTTC. It codes for CSMQGGSYGYTF. Full variable domain (missing parts from reference TRBV29-1 and TRBJ1-2): SAVISQKPSRDICQRGTSLTIQCQVDSQVTMMFWYRQQPGQSLTLIATANQGSEATYESGFVIDKFPISRPNLTFSTLTVSNMSPEDSSIYLCSMQGGSYGYTFGSGTRLTVV.

The sample holds many counts of this clonotype. The chain uses TRBV30 and TRBJ1-2, with unresolved D. The CDR3 spans 11 residues. V lost 2 bases and J lost 5, with 6 bases in between. CDR1 GTSNPN and CDR2 SVGIG come from the germline V gene (reference sequence). In DNA, the CDR3 is TGTGCCTGGAGTAGGGCATATGGCTACACCTTC. This sequence encodes CAWSRAYGYTF.

This clonotype was recorded a few times. V is TRBV2 and J is TRBJ2-2, with TRBD1 identical over 7 bases. From germline, CDR1 is SNHLY and CDR2 FYNNEI. The CDR3 loop spans 15 amino acids. V lost 3 bases to trimming and J lost 1 base; unmatched junction nucleotides: 2. The CDR3, as DNA: TGTGCCAGCAGTGACAGGACAGGGAACACCGGGGAGCTGTTTTTT. Protein: CASSDRTGNTGELFF.

The rearrangement joins TRBV10-2 to TRBJ1-3; D is uncertain. Trimming stripped 8 bases from V and 8 bases from J, with 4 bases between. In germline, CDR1 is WSHSY, CDR2 SAAADI. There are 9 residues in the CDR3. Here the CDR3 DNA reads TGCGCCAGCGGGGACACCATATATTTT. Translated: CASGDTIYF.

This clonotype was found many times. The rearrangement uses TRBV7-2 and TRBJ2-5; the match to TRBD1 covers 8 bases. The CDR3 is 17 amino acids. Germline trimming cut 4 bases from V and 3 bases from J; bases unmatched to any gene: 13. The germline CDR1 and CDR2 sequences are SGHTA and FQGNSA. CDR3 sequence: CASSSPKEAGGEETQYF. The CDR3 nucleotides read TGTGCCAGCAGCTCGCCAAAAGAGGCAGGGGGCGAAGAGACCCAGTACTTC.

This sequence joins TRBV7-2 and TRBJ1-1; 8 bases line up with TRBD1. This CDR3 contains 17 residues. Germline CDR1 is SGHTA and CDR2 is FQGNSA. Trimming took 6 bases from V and 5 from J; bases not matched to a gene: 17. In DNA form, the CDR3 reads TGTGCCAGCAGTTACTCGATTTCAGGGGGCGTGGATACTGAAGCTTTCTTT. This sequence encodes CASSYSISGGVDTEAFF. Full variable domain (outside the CDR3, taken from reference TRBV7-2 and TRBJ1-1): GAGVSQSPSNKVTEKGKDVELRCDPISGHTALYWYRQSLGQGLEFLIYFQGNSAPDKSGLPSDRFSAERTGGSVSTLTIQRTQQEDSAVYLCASSYSISGGVDTEAFFGQGTRLTVV.

V and J are TRBV29-1 and TRBJ2-6; TRBD1 agrees at 8 bases. The germline CDR1 and CDR2 sequences are SQVTM and ANQGSEA. This CDR3 region has 15 residues. V trimming: 5 bases; J trimming: 2 bases; junction bases outside the gene matches: 5. The CDR3 loop reads CSVLTGGAGANVLTF. As DNA, the CDR3 is TGCAGCGTTCTAACAGGGGGAGCTGGGGCCAACGTCCTGACTTTC.

With regard to this clonotype: A much larger clonotype is one base distant, so this may be a read error. The chain has TRBV20-1 and TRBJ1-6, with D possibly being TRBD1 (5 bases). Germline V gene data show CDR1 as DFQATT and CDR2 as SNEGSKA (reference sequence). The CDR3 has 15 residues. CDR3 in amino acids: CSARGDSQYNSSLHF. CDR3 nucleotide sequence: TGCAGTGCTAGAGGCGACAGCCAATATAATTCATCCCTCCACTTT.

V gene TRBV7-8 combines with J gene TRBJ1-2; perhaps TRBD1 as D (6 bases). Trimming took off 6 bases at V and 8 bases at J, with 19 bases between the two ends. This CDR3 region has 14 residues. Germline loops: CDR1 SGHVS, CDR2 FQNEAQ. CDR3 coding DNA: TGTGCCAGCAGTCCCGTACCAACAGGGACCGGCTACACCTTC. Its protein product is CASSPVPTGTGYTF.

This clonotype was seen a few times. The gene calls are TRBV29-1 and TRBJ1-3; 7 nucleotides align to TRBD1. V lost 7 bases to trimming and J lost 3 bases; unmatched junction nucleotides: 6. This CDR3 is 13 amino acids long. CDR1 and CDR2 from the germline V gene are SQVTM and ANQGSEA. The CDR3 loop is CSGKTGFGNTIYF. CDR3 nucleotides: TGCAGCGGTAAGACAGGGTTTGGAAACACCATATATTTT.

With regard to this clonotype: A clone one base away is much larger, so this may be a read error. The chain has TRBV7-6 and TRBJ2-2; D perhaps matches TRBD1 (5 bases). Per germline, CDR1 SGHVS and CDR2 FNYEAQ. The CDR3 has 17 amino acids. Trimming shortened V by 3 bases and J by 4 bases, and 18 bases separated the two germline ends. CDR3 sequence: CASSLTRQPSSTGELFF. CDR3 nucleotides: TGTGCCAGCAGCTTGACAAGACAGCCATCGAGCACCGGGGAGCTGTTTTTT.